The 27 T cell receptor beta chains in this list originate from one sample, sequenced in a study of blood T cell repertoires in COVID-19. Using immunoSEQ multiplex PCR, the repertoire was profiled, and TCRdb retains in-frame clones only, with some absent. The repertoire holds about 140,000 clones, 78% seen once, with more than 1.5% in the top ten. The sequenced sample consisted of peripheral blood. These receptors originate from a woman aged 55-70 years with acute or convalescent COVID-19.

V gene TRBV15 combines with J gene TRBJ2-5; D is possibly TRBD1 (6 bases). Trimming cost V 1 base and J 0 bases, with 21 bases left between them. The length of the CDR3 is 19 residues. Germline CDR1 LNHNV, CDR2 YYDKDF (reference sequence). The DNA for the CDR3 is TGTGCCACCAGCAGAGCTTCAGGGGTCGGGACCCCGTACCAAGAGACCCAGTACTTC. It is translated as CATSRASGVGTPYQETQYF.

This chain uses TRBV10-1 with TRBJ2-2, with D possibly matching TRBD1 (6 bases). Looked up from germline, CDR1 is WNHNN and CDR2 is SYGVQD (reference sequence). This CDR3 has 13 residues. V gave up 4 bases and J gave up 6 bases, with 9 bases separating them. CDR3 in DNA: TGCGCCAGCAGTGGATGGGGGCCCGGGGAGCTGTTTTTT. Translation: CASSGWGPGELFF.

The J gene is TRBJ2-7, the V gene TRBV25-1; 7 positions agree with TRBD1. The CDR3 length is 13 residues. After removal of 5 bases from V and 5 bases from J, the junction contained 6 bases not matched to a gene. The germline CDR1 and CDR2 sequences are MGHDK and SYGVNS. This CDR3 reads CASSKGARDEQYF. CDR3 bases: TGTGCCAGCAGTAAGGGGGCGCGGGACGAGCAGTACTTC.

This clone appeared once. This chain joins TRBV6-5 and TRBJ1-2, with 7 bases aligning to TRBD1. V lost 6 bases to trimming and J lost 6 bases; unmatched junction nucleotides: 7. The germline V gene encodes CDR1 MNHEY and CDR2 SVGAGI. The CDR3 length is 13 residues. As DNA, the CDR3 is TGTGCCAGCAGAAACCCACAGGGGCATGGCTACACCTTC. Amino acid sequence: CASRNPQGHGYTF.

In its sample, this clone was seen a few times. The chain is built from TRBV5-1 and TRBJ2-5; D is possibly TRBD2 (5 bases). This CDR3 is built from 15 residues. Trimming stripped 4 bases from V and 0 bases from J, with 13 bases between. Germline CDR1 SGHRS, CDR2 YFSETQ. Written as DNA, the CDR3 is TGCGCCAGCAGCCGCATTCAGCGGTACCAAGAGACCCAGTACTTC. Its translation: CASSRIQRYQETQYF.

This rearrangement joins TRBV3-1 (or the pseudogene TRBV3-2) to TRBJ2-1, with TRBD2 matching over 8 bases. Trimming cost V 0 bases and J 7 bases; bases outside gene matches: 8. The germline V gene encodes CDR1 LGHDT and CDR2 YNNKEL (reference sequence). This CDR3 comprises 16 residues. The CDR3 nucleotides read TGTGCCAGCAGCCAAGATCCTGCGGGAGGAGGGAATGAGCAGTTCTTC. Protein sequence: CASSQDPAGGGNEQFF.

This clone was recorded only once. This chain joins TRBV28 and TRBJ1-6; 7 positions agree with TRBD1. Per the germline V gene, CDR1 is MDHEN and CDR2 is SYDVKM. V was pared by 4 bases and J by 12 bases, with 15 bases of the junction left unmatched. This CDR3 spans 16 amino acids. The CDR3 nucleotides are TGTGCCAGCAGTTATCCTTCCGGGACAGCCCAGGGACCCCTCCACTTT. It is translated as CASSYPSGTAQGPLHF.

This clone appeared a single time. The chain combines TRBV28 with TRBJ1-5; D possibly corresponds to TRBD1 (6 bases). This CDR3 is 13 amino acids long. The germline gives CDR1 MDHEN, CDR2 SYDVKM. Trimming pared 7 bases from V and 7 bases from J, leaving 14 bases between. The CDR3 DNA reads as TGTGCCAGCAAGGGGGAGCCCGGCCAGCCCCAGCATTTT. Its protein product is CASKGEPGQPQHF.

CDR3 sequence: CASSFHGEPGNTIYF. The CDR3 DNA reads TGTGCCAGCAGCTTTCACGGGGAGCCTGGAAACACCATATATTTT. This rearrangement joins TRBV13 to TRBJ1-3; D not resolved. Trimming took off 3 bases at V and 2 bases at J, with 11 bases between the two ends. The CDR3 is made up of 15 amino acids. Per the germline V gene, CDR1 is PRHDT and CDR2 is FYEKMQ (reference sequence).

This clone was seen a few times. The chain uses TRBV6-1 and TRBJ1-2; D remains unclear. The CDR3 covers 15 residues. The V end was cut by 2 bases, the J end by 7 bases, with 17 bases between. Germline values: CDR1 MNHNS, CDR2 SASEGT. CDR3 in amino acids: CASSEYFGKGSGYTF. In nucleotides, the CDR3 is TGTGCCAGCAGTGAATACTTCGGTAAAGGGAGTGGCTACACCTTC.

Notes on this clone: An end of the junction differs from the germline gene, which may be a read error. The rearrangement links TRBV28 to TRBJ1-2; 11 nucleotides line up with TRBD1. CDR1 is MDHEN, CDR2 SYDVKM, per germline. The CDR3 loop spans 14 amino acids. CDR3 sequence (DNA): TGTGCCAGCAGTTTCGGGACAGGGGGTGGGTACACAGGCTTC. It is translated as CASSFGTGGGYTGF.

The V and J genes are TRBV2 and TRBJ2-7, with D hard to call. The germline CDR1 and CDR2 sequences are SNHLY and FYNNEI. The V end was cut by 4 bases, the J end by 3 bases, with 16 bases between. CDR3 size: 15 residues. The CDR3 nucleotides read TGTGCCAGCAGTGCAAATTCCGGCACAGTCTACGAGCAGTACTTC. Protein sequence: CASSANSGTVYEQYF.

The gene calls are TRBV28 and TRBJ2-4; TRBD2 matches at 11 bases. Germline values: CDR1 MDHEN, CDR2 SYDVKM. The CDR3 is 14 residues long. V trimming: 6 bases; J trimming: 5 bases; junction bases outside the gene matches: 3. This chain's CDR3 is CASRTSGIENIQYF. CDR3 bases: TGTGCCAGCAGGACTAGCGGGATAGAAAACATTCAGTACTTC.

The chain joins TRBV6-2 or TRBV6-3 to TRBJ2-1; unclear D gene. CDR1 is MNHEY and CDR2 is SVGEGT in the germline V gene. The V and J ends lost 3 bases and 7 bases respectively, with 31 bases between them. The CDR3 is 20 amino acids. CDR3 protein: CASSYFVSQVFAPRLNEQFF. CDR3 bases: TGTGCCAGCAGTTATTTCGTTTCTCAGGTCTTTGCACCCCGATTAAATGAGCAGTTCTTC.

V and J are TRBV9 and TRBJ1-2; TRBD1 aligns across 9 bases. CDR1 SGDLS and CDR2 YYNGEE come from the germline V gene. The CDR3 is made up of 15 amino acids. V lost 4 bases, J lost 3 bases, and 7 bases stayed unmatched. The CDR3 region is CASSLTGGSHYGYTF. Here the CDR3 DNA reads TGTGCCAGCAGCTTGACAGGGGGGAGTCACTATGGCTACACCTTC.

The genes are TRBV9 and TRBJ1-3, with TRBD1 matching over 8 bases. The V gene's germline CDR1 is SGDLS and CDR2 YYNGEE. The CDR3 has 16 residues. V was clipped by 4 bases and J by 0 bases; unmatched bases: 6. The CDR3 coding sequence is TGTGCCAGCAGCACGTGGACAGGGAGCTCTGGAAACACCATATATTTT. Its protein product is CASSTWTGSSGNTIYF.

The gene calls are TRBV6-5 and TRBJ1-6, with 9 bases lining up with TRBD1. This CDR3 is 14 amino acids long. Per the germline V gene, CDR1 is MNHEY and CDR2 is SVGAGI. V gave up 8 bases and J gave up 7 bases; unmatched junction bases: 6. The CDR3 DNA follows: TGTGCCAGCCAGGACAGGGGCGGGAATTCACCCCTCCACTTT. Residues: CASQDRGGNSPLHF.

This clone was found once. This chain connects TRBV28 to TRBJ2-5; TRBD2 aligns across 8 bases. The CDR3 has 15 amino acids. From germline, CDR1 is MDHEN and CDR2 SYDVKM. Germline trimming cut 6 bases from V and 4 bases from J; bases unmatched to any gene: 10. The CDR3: CASRHGTSDGETQYF. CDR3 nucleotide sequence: TGTGCCAGCAGACACGGGACTAGTGATGGAGAGACCCAGTACTTC. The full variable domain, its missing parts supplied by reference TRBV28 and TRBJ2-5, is DVKVTQSSRYLVKRTGEKVFLECVQDMDHENMFWYRQDPGLGLRLIYFSYDVKMKEKGDIPEGYSVSREKKERFSLILESASTNQTSMYLCASRHGTSDGETQYFGPGTRLLVL.

CDR3 in amino acids: CASKTGDGTEAFF. The CDR3 nucleotides read TGTGCCAGCAAGACAGGGGACGGGACTGAAGCTTTCTTT. The chain uses TRBV28 and TRBJ1-1; TRBD1 matches 8 bases. The CDR3 is made up of 13 amino acids. The V gene's germline CDR1 is MDHEN and CDR2 SYDVKM. V was clipped by 7 bases and J by 5 bases; unmatched bases: 6.

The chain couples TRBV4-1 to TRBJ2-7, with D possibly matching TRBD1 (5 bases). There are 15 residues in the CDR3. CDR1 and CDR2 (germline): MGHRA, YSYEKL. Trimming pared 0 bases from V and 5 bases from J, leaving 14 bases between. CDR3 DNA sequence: TGCGCCAGCAGCCAAGATGGGCCCCAGGGTGACGAGCAGTACTTC. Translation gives CASSQDGPQGDEQYF.

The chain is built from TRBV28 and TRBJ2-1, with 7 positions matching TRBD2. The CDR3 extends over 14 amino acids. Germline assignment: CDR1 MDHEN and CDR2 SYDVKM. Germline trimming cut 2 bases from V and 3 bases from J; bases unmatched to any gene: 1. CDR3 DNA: TGTGCCAGCAGTTTAGGGACTAACTACAATGAGCAGTTCTTC. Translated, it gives CASSLGTNYNEQFF.

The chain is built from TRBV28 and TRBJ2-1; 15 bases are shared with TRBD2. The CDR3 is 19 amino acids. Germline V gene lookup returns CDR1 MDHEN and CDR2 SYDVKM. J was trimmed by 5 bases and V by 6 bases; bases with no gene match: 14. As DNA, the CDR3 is TGTGCCAGCAGACCACAGGGCGGACTAGCGGGAGGGCTCCACAATGAGCAGTTCTTC. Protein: CASRPQGGLAGGLHNEQFF. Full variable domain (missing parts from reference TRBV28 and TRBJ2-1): DVKVTQSSRYLVKRTGEKVFLECVQDMDHENMFWYRQDPGLGLRLIYFSYDVKMKEKGDIPEGYSVSREKKERFSLILESASTNQTSMYLCASRPQGGLAGGLHNEQFFGPGTRLTVL.

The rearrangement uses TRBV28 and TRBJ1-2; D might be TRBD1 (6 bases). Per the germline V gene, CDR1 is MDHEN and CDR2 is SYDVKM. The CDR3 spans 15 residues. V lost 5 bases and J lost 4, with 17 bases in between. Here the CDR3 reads CASSINRVGFYGYTF. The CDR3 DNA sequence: TGTGCCAGCAGTATTAACAGGGTGGGATTCTATGGCTACACCTTC.

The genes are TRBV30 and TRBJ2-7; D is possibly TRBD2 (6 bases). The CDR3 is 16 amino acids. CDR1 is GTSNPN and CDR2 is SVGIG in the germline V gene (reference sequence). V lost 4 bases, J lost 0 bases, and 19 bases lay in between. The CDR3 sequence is CAWNHPGTLFSYEQYF. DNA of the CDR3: TGTGCCTGGAACCATCCCGGGACTCTTTTCTCCTACGAGCAGTACTTC. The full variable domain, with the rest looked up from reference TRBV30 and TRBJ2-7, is SQTIHQWPATLVQPVGSPLSLECTVEGTSNPNLYWYRQAAGRGLQLLFYSVGIGQISSEVPQNLSASRPQDRQFILSSKKLLLSDSGFYLCAWNHPGTLFSYEQYFGPGTRLTVT.

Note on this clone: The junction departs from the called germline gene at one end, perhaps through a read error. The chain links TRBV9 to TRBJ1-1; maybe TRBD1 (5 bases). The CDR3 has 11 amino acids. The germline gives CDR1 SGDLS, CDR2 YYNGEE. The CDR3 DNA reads TGTGCCAGCAGCGACCAGGGCCCAGTTAGGTTT. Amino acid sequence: CASSDQGPVRF. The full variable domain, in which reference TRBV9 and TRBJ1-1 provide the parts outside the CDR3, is DSGVTQTPKHLITATGQRVTLRCSPRSGDLSVYWYQQSLDQGLQFLIQYYNGEERAKGNILERFSAQQFPDLHSELNLSSLELGDSALYFCASSDQGPVRFGQGTRLTVV.

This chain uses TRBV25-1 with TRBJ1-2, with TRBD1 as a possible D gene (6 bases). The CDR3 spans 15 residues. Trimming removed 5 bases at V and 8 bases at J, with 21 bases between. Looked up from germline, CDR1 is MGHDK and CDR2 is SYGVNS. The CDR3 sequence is CASSPQGTGRGGYTF. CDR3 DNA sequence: TGTGCCAGCAGTCCCCAGGGAACAGGGAGGGGCGGCTACACCTTC.

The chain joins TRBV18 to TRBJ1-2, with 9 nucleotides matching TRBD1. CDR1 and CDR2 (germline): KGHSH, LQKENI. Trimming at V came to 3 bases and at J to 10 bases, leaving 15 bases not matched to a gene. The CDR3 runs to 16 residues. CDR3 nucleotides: TGTGCCAGCTCACCGTTTACCCGGGACAGGGCGGTAGACTACACCTTC. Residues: CASSPFTRDRAVDYTF.